These 32 T cell receptor beta chains share one sample of origin, sequenced in a study of blood T cell repertoires in COVID-19. Sequencing was performed with immunoSEQ multiplex PCR; in TCRdb, only in-frame clones are kept and a portion is missing. The sample holds approximately 230,000 clones, around nine tenths seen once. Sequenced material: peripheral blood. The origin of the receptors is a young man with active or convalescent COVID-19.

The chain has TRBV28 and TRBJ2-1; 7 bases are a match to TRBD2. Germline lookup yields CDR1 MDHEN and CDR2 SYDVKM. J was trimmed by 9 bases and V by 3 bases; bases with no gene match: 17. There are 17 residues in the CDR3. CDR3 sequence (DNA): TGTGCCAGCAGTTTTCCGGGCGGGAGTGGTTTGGGAGGTGAGCAGTTCTTC. This gives the protein CASSFPGGSGLGGEQFF.

This clone has just one count. The chain carries TRBV19 and TRBJ1-1; tentatively, D is TRBD1 (6 bases). CDR3 size: 15 residues. V was shortened by 3 bases and J by 3 bases, with 14 bases between the two germline ends. Germline loops: CDR1 LNHDA, CDR2 SQIVND (reference sequence). The DNA for the CDR3 is TGTGCCAGTAGTATCCCGGGGTCAGGGGACACTGAAGCTTTCTTT. The encoded protein is CASSIPGSGDTEAFF.

The chain uses TRBV20-1 and TRBJ1-6, with a tentative D call TRBD1 (6 bases). The V gene lost 3 bases and the J gene lost 10 bases, with 22 bases spanning the gap. The CDR3 length is 16 residues. Per germline, CDR1 DFQATT and CDR2 SNEGSKA (reference sequence). Here the CDR3 DNA reads TGCAGTGCTAGTTGGGTGTTGACAGGACAAGAGTCACCCCTCCACTTT. Protein product: CSASWVLTGQESPLHF.

The rearrangement links TRBV19 to TRBJ1-5; possibly TRBD1 for D (5 bases). Trimming stripped 3 bases from V and 5 bases from J, with 14 bases between. The CDR3 spans 15 residues. In germline, CDR1 is LNHDA, CDR2 SQIVND (reference sequence). This chain's CDR3 is CASSIRARADQPQHF. The CDR3 DNA reads TGTGCCAGTAGTATCCGAGCCAGGGCAGATCAGCCCCAGCATTTT. Based on the CDR3 plus reference TRBV19 and TRBJ1-5, the full variable domain is DGGITQSPKYLFRKEGQNVTLSCEQNLNHDAMYWYRQDPGQGLRLIYYSQIVNDFQKGDIAEGYSVSREKKESFPLTVTSAQKNPTAFYLCASSIRARADQPQHFGDGTRLSIL.

The gene calls are TRBV9 and TRBJ2-5, with a tentative D call TRBD1 (6 bases). Germline loops: CDR1 SGDLS, CDR2 YYNGEE. The CDR3 runs 16 residues. V lost 0 bases, J lost 5 bases, and 17 bases lay in between. CDR3 in amino acids: CASSVGTAPPGETQYF. The CDR3 nucleotides are TGTGCCAGCAGCGTAGGGACAGCCCCACCGGGGGAGACCCAGTACTTC.

The chain carries TRBV6-1 and TRBJ1-5; no firm D call. Trimming cost V 3 bases and J 0 bases, with 9 bases left between them. Looked up from germline, CDR1 is MNHNS and CDR2 is SASEGT. This CDR3 has 15 amino acids. DNA for the CDR3: TGTGCCAGCAGTGATCAGGAATATAGCAATCAGCCCCAGCATTTT. Protein sequence: CASSDQEYSNQPQHF.

This chain links TRBV11-3 with TRBJ1-1, with unresolved D. Germline CDR1 is SGHNT and CDR2 is YENEEA. V shed 2 bases and J shed 0 bases, with 4 bases lying between them. The CDR3 runs to 13 residues. The chain's CDR3 is CASSLHMNTEAFF. CDR3 nucleotides: TGTGCCAGCAGCTTACACATGAACACTGAAGCTTTCTTT.

The chain recombines TRBV27 with TRBJ1-1; D is uncertain. The CDR3 runs to 10 residues. Germline-derived CDR1 and CDR2 are MNHEY and SMNVEV (reference sequence). V was trimmed by 8 bases and J by 9 bases, leaving 10 bases between them. CDR3 amino acids: CASPNRKAFF. The CDR3 DNA follows: TGTGCCAGCCCTAACAGAAAAGCTTTCTTT.

The chain employs TRBV14 and TRBJ1-1; D uncertain. Trimming took 4 bases from V and 4 from J, leaving 16 bases between them. Germline CDR1 is SGHDN and CDR2 is FVKESK. The CDR3 sequence is 15 residues long. The chain's CDR3 is CASSLRHLASTEAFF. CDR3 coding DNA: TGTGCCAGCAGCCTCAGACACCTGGCGAGCACTGAAGCTTTCTTT.

The rearrangement links TRBV11-2 to TRBJ2-1; no definite D call. The CDR3 runs 12 residues. The germline V and J ends were trimmed by 0 bases and 5 bases, with 2 bases remaining between them. Per germline, CDR1 SGHAT and CDR2 FQNNGV. Here the CDR3 reads CASSLDNNEQFF. The CDR3 nucleotides read TGTGCCAGCAGCTTAGATAACAATGAGCAGTTCTTC.

This chain connects TRBV5-1 to TRBJ2-3, with D tentatively TRBD1 (6 bases). The CDR3 is made up of 14 amino acids. Per the germline V gene, CDR1 is SGHRS and CDR2 is YFSETQ. The germline V and J ends were trimmed by 0 bases and 4 bases, with 9 bases remaining between them. The CDR3 region has the DNA TGCGCCAGCAGCTTGGAACAGGGCCCAGATACGCAGTATTTT. Encoded protein: CASSLEQGPDTQYF.

The chain recombines TRBV19 with TRBJ1-2; D is possibly TRBD1 (5 bases). The V end was cut by 7 bases, the J end by 4 bases, with 28 bases between. Per the germline V gene, CDR1 is LNHDA and CDR2 is SQIVND (reference sequence). The CDR3 is made up of 18 amino acids. Written as DNA, the CDR3 is TGTGCCAGTACCCTCCTTCTCGTAAATAGACAGTCGCGCTATGGCTACACCTTC. This gives the protein CASTLLLVNRQSRYGYTF.

CDR3 nucleotide sequence: TGTGCCAGTAGTCAGGGCCTGCCCGGACAGGGGGCGTCGAACACTGAAGCTTTCTTT. It yields the protein CASSQGLPGQGASNTEAFF. V is TRBV19 and J is TRBJ1-1; 11 bases align to TRBD1. Trimming removed 5 bases from V and 1 base from J; junction bases left unmatched: 15. The CDR3 spans 19 residues. Germline CDR1 reads LNHDA; CDR2 reads SQIVND (reference sequence).

The chain couples TRBV2 to TRBJ2-3, with TRBD1 matching over 10 bases. V trimming: 7 bases; J trimming: 3 bases; junction bases outside the gene matches: 4. CDR1 SNHLY and CDR2 FYNNEI come from the germline V gene. This CDR3 spans 14 amino acids. For the CDR3, the DNA is TGTGCCAGCAATCGGGACAGGGGTACAGATACGCAGTATTTT. Translating gives CASNRDRGTDTQYF.

J is TRBJ2-3 and V is TRBV10-3; 7 nucleotides agree with TRBD2. The length of the CDR3 is 15 residues. The germline gives CDR1 ENHRY, CDR2 SYGVKD. V shed 6 bases, J shed 1 base, and the junction held 7 bases outside the gene matches. The CDR3 DNA follows: TGTGCCATCAGCCGACTAGCAGGAGGCACAGATACGCAGTATTTT. It yields the protein CAISRLAGGTDTQYF.

The chain is built from TRBV5-4 and TRBJ2-2; TRBD1 aligns across 8 bases. Germline assignment: CDR1 SGHNT and CDR2 YYREEE (reference sequence). Trimming at V came to 3 bases and at J to 4 bases, leaving 5 bases not matched to a gene. This CDR3 has 15 residues. DNA for the CDR3: TGTGCCAGCAGCTGGGAAGACAGGGGCACCGGGGAGCTGTTTTTT. It codes for CASSWEDRGTGELFF.

Here the CDR3 DNA reads TGTGCCAGCACCCTCAACGAGGCTAGCGGGGACACAGATACGCAGTATTTT. This encodes CASTLNEASGDTDTQYF. The genes are TRBV7-2 and TRBJ2-3; TRBD2 matches at 9 bases. Germline-derived CDR1 and CDR2 are SGHTA and FQGNSA. The CDR3 extends over 17 amino acids. V lost 7 bases and J lost 2; bases outside the gene matches: 13. The entire variable domain, with the rest obtained from reference TRBV7-2 and TRBJ2-3, is as follows: GAGVSQSPSNKVTEKGKDVELRCDPISGHTALYWYRQSLGQGLEFLIYFQGNSAPDKSGLPSDRFSAERTGGSVSTLTIQRTQQEDSAVYLCASTLNEASGDTDTQYFGPGTRLTVL.

This chain connects TRBV12-3 or TRBV12-4 to TRBJ2-2; D might be TRBD2 (6 bases). V was shortened by 8 bases and J by 6 bases, with 10 bases between the two germline ends. This CDR3 is 12 amino acids long. The CDR3 region is CASGEVPGELFF. The CDR3 coding sequence is TGTGCCAGCGGGGAGGTTCCCGGGGAGCTGTTTTTT.

V gene TRBV9 combines with J gene TRBJ2-1; tentatively, D is TRBD2 (6 bases). Trimming left V 3 bases short and J 3 bases short, with 10 bases between. Germline V gene data show CDR1 as SGDLS and CDR2 as YYNGEE. The CDR3 contains 14 residues. In nucleotides, the CDR3 is TGTGCCAGCAGCGCGAATAGCGGCTACAATGAGCAGTTCTTC. This gives the protein CASSANSGYNEQFF.

The chain combines TRBV7-2 with TRBJ1-5; maybe TRBD1 (6 bases). CDR1 SGHTA and CDR2 FQGNSA come from the germline V gene. Trimming took off 0 bases at V and 7 bases at J, with 13 bases between the two ends. The CDR3 consists of 15 residues. The CDR3 coding sequence is TGTGCCAGCAGCTTAGCCGGGACATTCCAACAGCCCCAGCATTTT. Its translation: CASSLAGTFQQPQHF.

Details on this clone: The sample carries other DNA sequences with the same CDR3. The J gene is TRBJ1-1, the V gene TRBV19, with D perhaps matching TRBD1 (6 bases). V shed 3 bases and J shed 1 base, with 12 bases lying between them. The CDR3 consists of 15 residues. Per the germline V gene, CDR1 is LNHDA and CDR2 is SQIVND (reference sequence). CDR3 sequence reads: CASSIGGARNTEAFF. For the CDR3, the DNA is TGTGCCAGTAGTATTGGGGGGGCTCGGAACACTGAAGCTTTCTTT.

This clone was seen once. The V gene is TRBV6-6, the J gene TRBJ1-5; no reliable D call. From germline, CDR1 is MNHNY and CDR2 SVGAGI (reference sequence). The length of the CDR3 is 15 residues. V was trimmed by 2 bases and J by 4 bases, leaving 12 bases between them. CDR3 amino acids: CASSYAGEGNQPQHF. CDR3 in DNA: TGTGCCAGCAGTTACGCAGGAGAGGGAAATCAGCCCCAGCATTTT.

The chain uses TRBV30 and TRBJ1-2; a weak D match, TRBD1 (5 bases). V lost 0 bases to trimming and J lost 1 base, with 9 bases between them. Germline CDR1 reads GTSNPN; CDR2 reads SVGIG (reference sequence). The CDR3 consists of 14 residues. For the CDR3, the DNA is TGTGCCTGGAGTGTCGTAAGGGGTAACTATGGCTACACCTTC. Protein sequence: CAWSVVRGNYGYTF.

The chain recombines TRBV12-3 or TRBV12-4 with TRBJ1-5; 7 bases agree with TRBD1. V was clipped by 6 bases and J by 8 bases; unmatched bases: 4. The CDR3 is made up of 12 amino acids. The CDR3 loop reads CASSRDREPQHF. In DNA, the CDR3 is TGTGCCAGCAGCCGGGACAGAGAGCCCCAGCATTTT.

The chain carries TRBV27 and TRBJ1-6; TRBD1 might be the D (5 bases). Trimming pared 6 bases from V and 6 bases from J, leaving 24 bases between. CDR1 and CDR2 (germline): MNHEY, SMNVEV (reference sequence). This CDR3 is built from 18 residues. The CDR3 bases are TGTGCCAGCAGCCGTAAAACCCCACAGGATTTAAGTAATTCACCCCTCCACTTT. It translates to CASSRKTPQDLSNSPLHF.

The chain has TRBV5-8 and TRBJ1-1; D possibly corresponds to TRBD1 (5 bases). The CDR3 is made up of 12 amino acids. The germline V gene has CDR1 SGHTS and CDR2 YDEGEE. The ends were cut back, 4 bases at V and 10 bases at J, with 14 bases in the middle. CDR3 region: CASSHPQGTAFF. The CDR3 nucleotides read TGTGCCAGCAGCCACCCCCAGGGCACAGCTTTCTTT.

This clone was observed a few times. The V and J genes are TRBV7-9 and TRBJ2-7; no clear D. There are 15 residues in the CDR3. V was trimmed by 7 bases and J by 5 bases, leaving 21 bases between them. In germline, CDR1 is SEHNR, CDR2 FQNEAQ (reference sequence). The CDR3 protein is CASMLPRGRHNEQYF. The CDR3 DNA follows: TGTGCCAGCATGCTCCCCCGCGGCCGGCACAACGAGCAGTACTTC. Drawing the rest from reference TRBV7-9 and TRBJ2-7, the complete variable domain is DTGVSQNPRHKITKRGQNVTFRCDPISEHNRLYWYRQTLGQGPEFLTYFQNEAQLEKSRLLSDRFSAERPKGSFSTLEIQRTEQGDSAMYLCASMLPRGRHNEQYFGPGTRLTVT.

The gene calls are TRBV21-1 and TRBJ1-1. TRBV21-1 is annotated as a pseudogene. This CDR3 has 12 residues. The CDR3 here is CAIANVNTEAFF. In DNA form, the CDR3 reads TGTGCCATCGCGAATGTGAACACTGAAGCTTTCTTT.

The chain links TRBV7-3 to TRBJ1-6; 7 bases fit TRBD1. With 5 bases clipped from V and 10 bases from J, the junction kept 5 bases outside the gene matches. The CDR3 spans 13 residues. CDR1 and CDR2 from the germline V gene are SGHTA and FQGTGA. The CDR3: CASSPDRASPLHF. The CDR3 nucleotides are TGTGCCAGCAGCCCCGACAGGGCCTCACCCCTCCACTTT.

V is TRBV7-6 and J is TRBJ1-3; D possibly corresponds to TRBD1 (5 bases). From germline, CDR1 is SGHVS and CDR2 FNYEAQ. CDR3 size: 13 residues. V lost 5 bases and J lost 4, with 9 bases in between. CDR3 loop: CASSAGSGNTIYF. The DNA for the CDR3 is TGTGCCAGCAGCGCAGGGTCCGGAAACACCATATATTTT.

This clone has a handful of counts. DNA for the CDR3: TGTGCCAGCAGCTCAGACAGGGGGTCGAATGAGCAGTTCTTC. It is translated as CASSSDRGSNEQFF. This rearrangement joins TRBV7-3 to TRBJ2-1; TRBD1 matches at 9 bases. CDR3 length: 14 amino acids. Per germline, CDR1 SGHTA and CDR2 FQGTGA. With 4 bases clipped from V and 7 bases from J, the junction kept 5 bases outside the gene matches.

In this sample, this clone turned up once. V usage is TRBV9 and J usage is TRBJ2-1; the D gene is possibly TRBD2 (6 bases). CDR3 length: 15 residues. With 3 bases removed from V and 7 bases from J, the gap between germline ends came to 17 bases. Germline V gene data show CDR1 as SGDLS and CDR2 as YYNGEE. CDR3 nucleotides: TGTGCCAGCAGCGCCCACCTGGCTAGCGCTAATGAGCAGTTCTTC. Residues: CASSAHLASANEQFF.